This T cell receptor beta chain is from a study of T-cell reconstitution after alpha-beta-depleted transplantation in children. The CDR3 extends over 14 amino acids. CDR1 is SGHRS, CDR2 YFSETQ, per germline. Trimming cost V 4 bases and J 6 bases; bases outside gene matches: 4. Unique molecular identifiers were incorporated into the prepared TCRbeta library. In TCRdb, the PCR reads were re-called with MiXCR into one record per CDR3 protein. The table has fewer than 400,000 distinct CDR3 sequences, around 21% seen once; the top ten hold less than 4.5%. The clonotype originates from a human donor who donated a stem cell graft to a child with acute myeloid leukemia. The sample in question was PBMCs from the stem cell graft donor, obtained from the stem cell graft. V and J are TRBV5-1 and TRBJ2-1, with 10 bases lining up with TRBD1. This CDR3 reads CASSNGQGGNEQFF. DNA of the CDR3: TGCGCCAGCAGCAACGGACAGGGGGGCAATGAGCAGTTCTTC.